This passage covers 24 T cell receptor beta chains from one sample sequenced in a study of T cell responses to AZD1222 COVID-19 vaccine. Assay used: immunoSEQ multiplex PCR; TCRdb lists only in-frame clones, some missing. The sample contains 130,000 to 150,000 clones, about 89% of which appear only once. This specimen consisted of peripheral blood, obtained on day 0 of MenACWY control vaccination. The receptor set was obtained from an adult in good health.

The chain combines TRBV19 with TRBJ2-3, with a tentative D call TRBD1 (7 bases). V was cut by 8 bases and J by 1 base, with 16 bases left in between. Germline V gene lookup returns CDR1 LNHDA and CDR2 SQIVND (reference sequence). The CDR3 is 15 residues long. As DNA, the CDR3 is TGTGCCAGTCTTTCAGGGGGGTCGCGCACAGATACGCAGTATTTT. It yields the protein CASLSGGSRTDTQYF.

The chain links TRBV5-1 to TRBJ1-1, with D perhaps TRBD1 (5 bases). In germline, CDR1 is SGHRS, CDR2 YFSETQ. The CDR3 length is 14 residues. V lost 0 bases, J lost 3 bases, and 9 bases lay in between. The CDR3 DNA sequence: TGCGCCAGCAGCTTGGCGGGGGGGTACACTGAAGCTTTCTTT. Translating gives CASSLAGGYTEAFF.

This chain joins TRBV7-6 and TRBJ2-1, with 7 bases aligning to TRBD1. After removal of 5 bases from V and 5 bases from J, the junction contained 12 bases not matched to a gene. CDR3 length: 16 amino acids. CDR1 is SGHVS, CDR2 FNYEAQ, per germline. This CDR3 is CASSTWTGRGDNEQFF. The CDR3, as DNA: TGTGCCAGCAGCACTTGGACAGGTCGAGGGGACAATGAGCAGTTCTTC.

The CDR3 DNA reads TGTGCCAGCAGCCCAGTAGCGGGAGGGCCCGCAGATACGCAGTATTTT. It yields the protein CASSPVAGGPADTQYF. The chain joins TRBV3-1 (or the pseudogene TRBV3-2) to TRBJ2-3; TRBD2 matches 11 bases. The CDR3 covers 16 residues. Per the germline V gene, CDR1 is LGHDT and CDR2 is YNNKEL (reference sequence). The J segment lost 4 bases and the V segment lost 4 bases, leaving 7 bases of the junction unmatched.

V usage is TRBV3-1 (or the pseudogene TRBV3-2) and J usage is TRBJ2-2; 7 bases line up with TRBD1. Germline V gene lookup returns CDR1 LGHDT and CDR2 YNNKEL (reference sequence). The CDR3 consists of 14 residues. V lost 7 bases to trimming and J lost 7 bases; unmatched junction nucleotides: 9. The chain's CDR3 is CASNIGGASGELFF. The CDR3 DNA reads as TGTGCCAGCAACATAGGGGGCGCAAGCGGGGAGCTGTTTTTT.

This clone was counted a single time. This chain connects TRBV24-1 to TRBJ1-2; D call uncertain. V was pared by 4 bases and J by 3 bases, with 17 bases between. The CDR3 is made up of 16 amino acids. Germline V gene lookup returns CDR1 KGHDR and CDR2 SFDVKD. For the CDR3, the DNA is TGTGCCACCAGTGACCCCATGGTTTCGGGCGACTATGGCTACACCTTC. It specifies CATSDPMVSGDYGYTF.

This rearrangement joins TRBV3-1 (or the pseudogene TRBV3-2) to TRBJ2-7; a possible D gene is TRBD2 (5 bases). Germline V CDR1 and CDR2: LGHDT, YNNKEL (reference sequence). The CDR3 totals 15 residues. The V gene lost 4 bases and the J gene lost 3 bases, with 16 bases spanning the gap. The CDR3 DNA sequence: TGTGCCAGCAGCCCCTCGGAACTAGATCACTACGAGCAGTACTTC. It translates to CASSPSELDHYEQYF.

V is TRBV9 and J is TRBJ2-2; tentative D call: TRBD2 (6 bases). The CDR3 runs 16 residues. The V end was cut by 1 base, the J end by 6 bases, with 16 bases between. CDR1 and CDR2 (germline): SGDLS, YYNGEE. The CDR3 region is CASSVNSGAWSGELFF. The CDR3 bases are TGTGCCAGCAGCGTAAATAGCGGTGCTTGGTCCGGGGAGCTGTTTTTT.

The chain joins TRBV29-1 to TRBJ2-5; 7 nucleotides agree with TRBD2. The CDR3 is 12 residues long. After removal of 5 bases from V and 2 bases from J, the junction contained 2 bases not matched to a gene. Germline loops: CDR1 SQVTM, CDR2 ANQGSEA. CDR3 region: CSVHGGQETQYF. Here the CDR3 DNA reads TGCAGCGTTCACGGGGGGCAAGAGACCCAGTACTTC. Full variable domain (remainder filled in from reference TRBV29-1 and TRBJ2-5): SAVISQKPSRDICQRGTSLTIQCQVDSQVTMMFWYRQQPGQSLTLIATANQGSEATYESGFVIDKFPISRPNLTFSTLTVSNMSPEDSSIYLCSVHGGQETQYFGPGTRLLVL.

The chain combines TRBV18 with TRBJ2-4, with TRBD1 as a possible D gene (6 bases). CDR1 is KGHSH, CDR2 LQKENI, per germline. The V gene lost 3 bases and the J gene lost 0 bases, with 15 bases spanning the gap. This CDR3 region has 17 residues. The CDR3 DNA reads as TGTGCCAGCTCACCGAGGGACATAGGTATAGCCAAAAACATTCAGTACTTC. It encodes CASSPRDIGIAKNIQYF.

The J gene is TRBJ2-2, the V gene TRBV7-9, with D unresolved. Germline V gene sequence: CDR1 SEHNR, CDR2 FQNEAQ (reference sequence). With 5 bases removed from V and 2 bases from J, the gap between germline ends came to 12 bases. CDR3 length: 15 amino acids. The CDR3, as DNA: TGTGCCAGCAGCCGAGACGCAGGAAACACCGGGGAGCTGTTTTTT. Translation gives CASSRDAGNTGELFF. Full variable domain (remainder filled in from reference TRBV7-9 and TRBJ2-2): DTGVSQNPRHKITKRGQNVTFRCDPISEHNRLYWYRQTLGQGPEFLTYFQNEAQLEKSRLLSDRFSAERPKGSFSTLEIQRTEQGDSAMYLCASSRDAGNTGELFFGEGSRLTVL.

The rearrangement joins TRBV3-1 (or the pseudogene TRBV3-2) to TRBJ1-2; a weak D match, TRBD1 (5 bases). CDR1 is LGHDT and CDR2 is YNNKEL in the germline V gene (reference sequence). Deletions cut 1 base from V and 2 bases from J, with 14 bases between. This CDR3 is 16 amino acids long. CDR3 coding DNA: TGTGCCAGCAGCCAAGTGGGGGGTAGTTCCAACTATGGCTACACCTTC. The encoded protein is CASSQVGGSSNYGYTF.

The DNA of the CDR3 is TGTGCCAGCAAACCGTATTCAGGAGGCTACGAGCAGTACTTC. Translated: CASKPYSGGYEQYF. The V and J genes are TRBV6-5 and TRBJ2-7, with D possibly matching TRBD2 (5 bases). V lost 7 bases to trimming and J lost 3 bases, with 16 bases between them. This CDR3 has 14 amino acids. Germline lookup yields CDR1 MNHEY and CDR2 SVGAGI.

This chain joins TRBV19 and TRBJ2-2, with 8 bases lining up with TRBD1. This CDR3 is 16 amino acids long. Losses at the gene ends were 5 bases for V and 3 bases for J; bases not matched to a gene: 8. CDR1 and CDR2 from the germline V gene are LNHDA and SQIVND (reference sequence). CDR3 DNA: TGTGCCAGTAGTCCCCGGACAGGGACGTACACCGGGGAGCTGTTTTTT. It is translated as CASSPRTGTYTGELFF.

The chain is built from TRBV2 and TRBJ1-5; D remains unclear. V was cut by 3 bases and J by 0 bases, with 6 bases left in between. This CDR3 has 14 residues. Per the germline V gene, CDR1 is SNHLY and CDR2 is FYNNEI. The CDR3 loop is CASSDIDSNQPQHF. Here the CDR3 DNA reads TGTGCCAGCAGTGACATCGATAGCAATCAGCCCCAGCATTTT.

The rearrangement joins TRBV6-5 to TRBJ1-1; D unclear. Germline assignment: CDR1 MNHEY and CDR2 SVGAGI. Trimming cost V 5 bases and J 0 bases, with 10 bases left between them. The CDR3 is 14 amino acids. CDR3 region: CASSKPGLNTEAFF. CDR3 nucleotides: TGTGCCAGCAGTAAACCGGGCTTGAACACTGAAGCTTTCTTT.

The gene calls are TRBV6-6 and TRBJ2-7; no firm D call. CDR1 MNHNY and CDR2 SVGAGI come from the germline V gene (reference sequence). CDR3 length: 12 amino acids. V was pared by 5 bases and J by 6 bases, with 11 bases between. CDR3 in DNA: TGTGCCAGCAGTCCGTCTCGGAGCGAGCAGTACTTC. Its protein is CASSPSRSEQYF.

The J gene is TRBJ1-5, the V gene TRBV14; no clear D. Per germline, CDR1 SGHDN and CDR2 FVKESK. V shed 2 bases and J shed 4 bases, with 6 bases lying between them. The CDR3 is made up of 13 amino acids. The CDR3 sequence: CASSQSRNQPQHF. The CDR3 DNA sequence: TGTGCCAGCAGCCAAAGCAGGAATCAGCCCCAGCATTTT.

This chain connects TRBV19 to TRBJ1-3; D call uncertain. Trimming removed 7 bases from V and 0 bases from J, with 4 bases in between. The germline gives CDR1 LNHDA, CDR2 SQIVND (reference sequence). This CDR3 is built from 12 residues. CDR3 region: CASKSSGNTIYF. The CDR3 DNA is TGTGCCAGTAAGAGCTCTGGAAACACCATATATTTT.

The chain has TRBV9 and TRBJ2-7, with D possibly being TRBD1 or TRBD2 (5 bases each). The CDR3 has 13 residues. The germline V gene has CDR1 SGDLS and CDR2 YYNGEE. V was trimmed by 0 bases and J by 4 bases, leaving 8 bases between them. CDR3 region: CASSVGDGYEQYF. DNA of the CDR3: TGTGCCAGCAGCGTAGGGGACGGGTACGAGCAGTACTTC.

The chain employs TRBV27 and TRBJ1-2; no clear D. Germline CDR1 MNHEY, CDR2 SMNVEV (reference sequence). The germline V and J ends were trimmed by 5 bases and 4 bases, with 20 bases remaining between them. This CDR3 has 16 amino acids. The CDR3, as DNA: TGTGCCAGCAGTCCGGACCTCCGGGCCTCGGGCTATGGCTACACCTTC. Its protein is CASSPDLRASGYGYTF.

The rearrangement links TRBV10-3 to TRBJ1-6, with TRBD1 identical over 7 bases. The CDR3 is 13 amino acids. Per the germline V gene, CDR1 is ENHRY and CDR2 is SYGVKD. The J segment lost 8 bases and the V segment lost 10 bases, leaving 8 bases of the junction unmatched. In DNA form, the CDR3 reads TGTGCCACTTCTACAGGGGCGGATTCACCCCTCCACTTT. It is translated as CATSTGADSPLHF.

The chain combines TRBV6-1 with TRBJ1-5; D unresolved. Germline CDR1 MNHNS, CDR2 SASEGT. V was pared by 0 bases and J by 2 bases, with 8 bases between. The CDR3 is 15 residues long. For the CDR3, the DNA is TGTGCCAGCAGTGAAGCCGGGATTCGCAATCAGCCCCAGCATTTT. Protein product: CASSEAGIRNQPQHF.

To note about this clone: Other nucleotide sequences in the sample specify the same CDR3. The chain employs TRBV7-3 and TRBJ1-1, with D possibly TRBD1 on 5 matching bases. Trimming left V 3 bases short and J 0 bases short, with 8 bases between. CDR1 and CDR2 (germline): SGHTA, FQGTGA. CDR3 length: 14 amino acids. The CDR3 bases are TGTGCCAGCAGCTTGGGACCGATGAACACTGAAGCTTTCTTT. It encodes CASSLGPMNTEAFF.